These T cell receptor beta chains were read from a single sample in a study of molecular identifiers for immune sequencing clone quantification. One entry per CDR3 protein results from TCRdb running MiXCR on the PCR reads. The sample yields approximately 550,000 distinct CDR3 sequences, under 30% seen once. The sequenced material came from naive CD8+ T cells from blood, with Jurkat cell RNA spiked in. Receptor source: a human donor in good health. Some libraries in this study had Jurkat cell RNA spiked in. CDR3s leave out the opening cysteine and the closing phenylalanine or tryptophan. Fields, in order: CDR3 protein, J gene, V gene.

ASSYSPGANQPQH	TRBJ1-5	TRBV6-6
ASSQMTGGPYEQY	TRBJ2-7	TRBV4-1
ASSLAGTGGYEQY	TRBJ2-7	TRBV27
ASSPQGSQETQY	TRBJ2-5	TRBV12-3/TRBV12-4
ASSQDRPGNHEQY	TRBJ2-7	TRBV4-3
ASSLAGWAQPQH	TRBJ1-5	TRBV12-3/TRBV12-4
ASSAGTSGYT	TRBJ1-2	TRBV5-6
ASSLYEDRAYEQY	TRBJ2-7	TRBV7-2
SVVGFHGELF	TRBJ2-2	TRBV29-1
ASSLGGAEF	TRBJ2-1	TRBV11-2
ASSQVEGGLAGATDTQY	TRBJ2-3	TRBV4-3
SARDWAAGETQY	TRBJ2-5	TRBV20-1
ASSQQYEGLVQAGTQY	TRBJ2-3	TRBV3-1
ASRDTAYEQY	TRBJ2-7	TRBV28
AGSEMGSEQF	TRBJ2-1	TRBV2
ASTLSGLTDTQY	TRBJ2-3	TRBV12-3/TRBV12-4
ASSAGRGQGYEQY	TRBJ2-7	TRBV4-3
ASSLYGPEGPSYEQY	TRBJ2-7	TRBV7-2
ASSLWGIRNEQY	TRBJ2-7	TRBV5-6
ASQGDNTQY	TRBJ2-3	TRBV9
SVEWRGGRLSTYNEQF	TRBJ2-1	TRBV29-1
SVETYGYT	TRBJ1-2	TRBV29-1
ASSLLDRVRMNTEAF	TRBJ1-1	TRBV7-6
ASSLPTRDMLETQY	TRBJ2-5	TRBV28
ASAPQWGDTQY	TRBJ2-3	TRBV13
AWSAGQGGLSNQPQH	TRBJ1-5	TRBV30
ASRGTRSETQY	TRBJ2-5	TRBV21-1
ASSLSWPYTDTQY	TRBJ2-3	TRBV27
ASSLGPRDSPHLQETQY	TRBJ2-5	TRBV11-3
ANNLTGVLPDTQY	TRBJ2-3	TRBV27
ASSQEGTGYSPLH	TRBJ1-6	TRBV4-1
ASSQEEGRNSPLH	TRBJ1-6	TRBV4-3
ASSLGQGAFFGTEAF	TRBJ1-1	TRBV5-1
SDGYPGLGNEQF	TRBJ2-1	TRBV29-1
GSSLLPQETQY	TRBJ2-5	TRBV7-9
ATGPGQGATGELF	TRBJ2-2	TRBV19
SVEAQDRVYQETQY	TRBJ2-5	TRBV29-1
ASSWDSSYNEQF	TRBJ2-1	TRBV4-3
AGSQEIIYYNEQF	TRBJ2-1	TRBV3-1
ASSYLSVDKKNTEAF	TRBJ1-1	TRBV6-5
AWRIDRGDFLHTDTQY	TRBJ2-3	TRBV30
ASSFSGANVLT	TRBJ2-6	TRBV27
ASSLPDRVYEQY	TRBJ2-7	TRBV6-5
ASSAGVNEQY	TRBJ2-7	TRBV19